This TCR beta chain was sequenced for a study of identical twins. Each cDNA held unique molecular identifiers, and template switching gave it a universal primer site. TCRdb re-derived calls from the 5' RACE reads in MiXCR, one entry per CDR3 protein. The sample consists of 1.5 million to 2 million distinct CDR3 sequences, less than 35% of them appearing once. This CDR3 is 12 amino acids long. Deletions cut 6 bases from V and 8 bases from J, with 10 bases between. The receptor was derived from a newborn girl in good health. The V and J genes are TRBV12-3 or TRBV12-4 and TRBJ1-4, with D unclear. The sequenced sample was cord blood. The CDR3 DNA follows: TGTGCCAGCAGCCTTTATTGGGAAAAACTGTTTTTT. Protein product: CASSLYWEKLFF.